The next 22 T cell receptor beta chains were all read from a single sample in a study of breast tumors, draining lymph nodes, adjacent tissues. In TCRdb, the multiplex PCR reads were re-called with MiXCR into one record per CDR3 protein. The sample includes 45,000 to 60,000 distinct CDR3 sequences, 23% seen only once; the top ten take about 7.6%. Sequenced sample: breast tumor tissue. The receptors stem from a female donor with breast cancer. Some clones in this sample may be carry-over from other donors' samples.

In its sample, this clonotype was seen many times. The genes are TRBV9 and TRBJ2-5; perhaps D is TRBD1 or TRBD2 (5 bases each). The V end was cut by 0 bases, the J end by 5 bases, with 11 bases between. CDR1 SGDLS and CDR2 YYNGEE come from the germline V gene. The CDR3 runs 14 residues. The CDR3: CASSVGVGVETQYF. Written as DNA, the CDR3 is TGTGCCAGCAGCGTAGGTGTGGGGGTCGAGACCCAGTACTTC.

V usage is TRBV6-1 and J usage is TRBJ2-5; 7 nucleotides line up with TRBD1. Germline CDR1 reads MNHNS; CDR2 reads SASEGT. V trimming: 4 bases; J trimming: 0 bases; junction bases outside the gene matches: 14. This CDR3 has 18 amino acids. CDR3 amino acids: CASSADRTTGSYQETQYF. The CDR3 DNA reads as TGTGCCAGCAGTGCGGATAGGACGACAGGGTCGTACCAAGAGACCCAGTACTTC.

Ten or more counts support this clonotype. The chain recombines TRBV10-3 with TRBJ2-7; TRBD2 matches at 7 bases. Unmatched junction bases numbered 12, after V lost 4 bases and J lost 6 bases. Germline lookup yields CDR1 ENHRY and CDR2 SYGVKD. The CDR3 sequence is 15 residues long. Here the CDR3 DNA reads TGTGCCATCAGTGTAACCGGGAGGACTCTGGTCGAGCAGTACTTC. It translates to CAISVTGRTLVEQYF.

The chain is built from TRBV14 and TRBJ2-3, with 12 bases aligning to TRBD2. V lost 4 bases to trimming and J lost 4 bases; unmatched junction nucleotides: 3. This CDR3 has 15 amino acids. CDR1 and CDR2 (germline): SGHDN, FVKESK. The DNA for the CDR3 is TGTGCCAGCAGCCTGACTAGCGGGGGAGCAGATACGCAGTATTTT. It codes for CASSLTSGGADTQYF.

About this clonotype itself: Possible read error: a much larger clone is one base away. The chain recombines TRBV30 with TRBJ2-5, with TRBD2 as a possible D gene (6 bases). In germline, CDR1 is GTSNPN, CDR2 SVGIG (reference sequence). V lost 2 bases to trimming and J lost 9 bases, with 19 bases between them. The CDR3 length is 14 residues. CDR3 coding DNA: TGTGCCTGGAGTTGGGGGAACACGTGGGAGGCCCAGTACTTC. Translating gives CAWSWGNTWEAQYF. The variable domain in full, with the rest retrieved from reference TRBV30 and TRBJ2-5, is SQTIHQWPATLVQPVGSPLSLECTVEGTSNPNLYWYRQAAGRGLQLLFYSVGIGQISSEVPQNLSASRPQDRQFILSSKKLLLSDSGFYLCAWSWGNTWEAQYFGPGTRLLVL.

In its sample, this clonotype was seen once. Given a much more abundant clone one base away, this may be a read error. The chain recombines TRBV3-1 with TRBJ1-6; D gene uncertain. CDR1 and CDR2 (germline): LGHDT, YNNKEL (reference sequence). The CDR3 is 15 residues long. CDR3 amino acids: CAGSPRTGPNSPLHF. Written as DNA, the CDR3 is TGTGCCGGCAGCCCCCGGACGGGTCCTAATTCACCCCTCCACTTT.

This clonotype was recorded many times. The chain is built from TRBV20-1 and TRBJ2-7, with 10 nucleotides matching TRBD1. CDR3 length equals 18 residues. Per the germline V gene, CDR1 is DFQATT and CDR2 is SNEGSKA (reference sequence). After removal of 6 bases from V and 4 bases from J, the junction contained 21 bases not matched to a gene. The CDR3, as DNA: TGCAGTGCAACCTCGACAGGGGGCCCCCCTCTCCGATGTTACGAGCAGTACTTC. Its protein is CSATSTGGPPLRCYEQYF.

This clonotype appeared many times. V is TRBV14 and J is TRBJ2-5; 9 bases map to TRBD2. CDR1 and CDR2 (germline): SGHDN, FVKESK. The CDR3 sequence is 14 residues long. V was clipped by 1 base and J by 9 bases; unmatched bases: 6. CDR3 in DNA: TGTGCCAGCAGCCAAGCCAGCGGGGGGTTGGCCCAGTACTTC. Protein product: CASSQASGGLAQYF.

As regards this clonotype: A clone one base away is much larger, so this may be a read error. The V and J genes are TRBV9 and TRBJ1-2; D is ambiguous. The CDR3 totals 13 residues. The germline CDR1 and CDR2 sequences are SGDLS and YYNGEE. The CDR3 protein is CASSVAGAYGHTF. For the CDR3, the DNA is TGTGCCAGCAGCGTAGCGGGCGCCTATGGCCACACCTTC.

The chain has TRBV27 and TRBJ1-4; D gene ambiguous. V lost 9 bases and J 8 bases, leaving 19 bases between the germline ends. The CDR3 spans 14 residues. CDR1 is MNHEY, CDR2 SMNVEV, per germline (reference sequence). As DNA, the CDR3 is TGTGCCAGTAGTCCGAGCCCGTGGAAGGAAAAACTGTTTTTT. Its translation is CASSPSPWKEKLFF.

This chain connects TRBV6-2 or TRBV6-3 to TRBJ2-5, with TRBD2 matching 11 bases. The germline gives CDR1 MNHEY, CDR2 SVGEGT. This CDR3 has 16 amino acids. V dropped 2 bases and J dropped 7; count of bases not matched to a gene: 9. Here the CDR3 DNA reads TGTGCCAGCAGTTACGGAGCTAGCGGGAGGTGCGGGACCCAGTACTTC. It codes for CASSYGASGRCGTQYF.

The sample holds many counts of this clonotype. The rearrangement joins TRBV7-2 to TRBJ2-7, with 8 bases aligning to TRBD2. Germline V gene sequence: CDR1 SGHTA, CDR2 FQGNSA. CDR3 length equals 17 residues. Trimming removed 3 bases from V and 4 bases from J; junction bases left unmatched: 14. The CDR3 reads CASSFRWDSGKDYEQYF. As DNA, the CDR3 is TGTGCCAGCAGCTTTAGGTGGGATAGCGGGAAAGATTACGAGCAGTACTTC.

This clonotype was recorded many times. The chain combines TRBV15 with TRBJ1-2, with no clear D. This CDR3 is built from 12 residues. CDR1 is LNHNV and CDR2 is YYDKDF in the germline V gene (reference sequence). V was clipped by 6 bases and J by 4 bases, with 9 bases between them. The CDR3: CATRAPGYGYTF. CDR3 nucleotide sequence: TGTGCCACCAGAGCTCCGGGCTATGGCTACACCTTC.

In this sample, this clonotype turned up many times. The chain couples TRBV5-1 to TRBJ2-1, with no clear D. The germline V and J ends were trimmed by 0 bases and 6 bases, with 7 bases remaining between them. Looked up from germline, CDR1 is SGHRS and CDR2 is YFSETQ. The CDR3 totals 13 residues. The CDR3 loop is CASSLVGSNEQFF. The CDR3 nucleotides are TGCGCCAGCAGCTTGGTTGGGTCCAATGAGCAGTTCTTC.

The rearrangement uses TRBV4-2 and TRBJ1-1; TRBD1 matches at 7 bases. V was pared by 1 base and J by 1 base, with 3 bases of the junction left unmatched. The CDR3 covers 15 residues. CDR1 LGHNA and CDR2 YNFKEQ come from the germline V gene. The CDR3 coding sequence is TGTGCCAGCAGCCAAGTGGACAGGCCGAACACTGAAGCTTTCTTT. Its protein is CASSQVDRPNTEAFF.

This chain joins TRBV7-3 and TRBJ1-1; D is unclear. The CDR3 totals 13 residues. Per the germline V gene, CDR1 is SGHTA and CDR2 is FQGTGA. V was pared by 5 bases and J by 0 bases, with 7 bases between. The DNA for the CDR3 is TGTGCCAGCAGCCCCATCCTGAACACTGAAGCTTTCTTT. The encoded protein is CASSPILNTEAFF.

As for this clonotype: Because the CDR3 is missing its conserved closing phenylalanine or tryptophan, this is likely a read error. The CDR3 is CSARVGSGVQETQYL. CDR3 coding DNA: TGCAGTGCTAGAGTTGGAAGCGGGGTCCAAGAGACCCAGTACCTC. The gene calls are TRBV20-1 and TRBJ2-5, with 7 bases lining up with TRBD2. CDR3 length: 15 residues. Trimming cost V 1 base and J 1 base; bases outside gene matches: 6. Germline V gene data show CDR1 as DFQATT and CDR2 as SNEGSKA (reference sequence).

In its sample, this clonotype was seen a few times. In DNA, the CDR3 is TGTGCCAGCAGCTTAGTTTCCGCGGGGACCCAGTACTTC. Amino acids: CASSLVSAGTQYF. V usage is TRBV11-2 and J usage is TRBJ2-5; a weak D match, TRBD2 (5 bases). The germline CDR1 and CDR2 sequences are SGHAT and FQNNGV. V dropped 1 base and J dropped 7 bases, with 10 bases sitting between them. This CDR3 is 13 amino acids long.

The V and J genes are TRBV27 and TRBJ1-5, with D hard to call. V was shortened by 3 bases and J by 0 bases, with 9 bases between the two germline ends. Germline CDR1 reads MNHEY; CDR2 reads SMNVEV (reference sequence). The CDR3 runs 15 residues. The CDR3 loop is CASSFALDSNQPQHF. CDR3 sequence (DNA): TGTGCCAGCAGTTTCGCCCTCGATAGCAATCAGCCCCAGCATTTT.

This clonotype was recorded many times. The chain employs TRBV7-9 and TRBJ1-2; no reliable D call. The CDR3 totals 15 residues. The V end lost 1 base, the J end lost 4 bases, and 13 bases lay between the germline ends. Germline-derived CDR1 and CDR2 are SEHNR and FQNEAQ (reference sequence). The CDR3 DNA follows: TGTGCCAGCAGCTTAGTTGCTGGGTCGGGCTATGGCTACACCTTC. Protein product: CASSLVAGSGYGYTF.

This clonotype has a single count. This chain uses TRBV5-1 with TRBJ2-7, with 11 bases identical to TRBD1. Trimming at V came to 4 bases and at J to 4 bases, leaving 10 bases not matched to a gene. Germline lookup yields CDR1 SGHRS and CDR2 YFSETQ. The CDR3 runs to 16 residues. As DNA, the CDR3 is TGCGCCAGCAGCCCCTACGGGACAGGGGGTGGGTACGAGCAGTACTTC. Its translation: CASSPYGTGGGYEQYF.

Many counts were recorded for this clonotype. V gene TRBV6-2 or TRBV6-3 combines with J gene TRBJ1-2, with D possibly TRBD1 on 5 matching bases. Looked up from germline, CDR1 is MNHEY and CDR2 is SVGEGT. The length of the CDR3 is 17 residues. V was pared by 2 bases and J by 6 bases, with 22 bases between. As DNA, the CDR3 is TGTGCCAGCAGTTACGACCCCTCGGACAAGCCCCTAAATGGCTACACCTTC. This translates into CASSYDPSDKPLNGYTF.